This paragraph reports one T cell receptor beta chain. This specimen comes from a study of blood T cell repertoires in COVID-19. Background on the study: The samples span acute and convalescent COVID-19 from the United States, Italy and Spain. T cells, B-cell-depleted T cells, or PBMCs supplied cDNA or gDNA.

V lost 5 bases and J lost 1; bases outside the gene matches: 3. CDR1 is SGHTA, CDR2 FQGTGA, per germline. The CDR3 sequence is 16 residues long. In the authors' workflow: Amplification from reference gene primers served as the basis for estimated nucleated cell counts. The assay was immunoSEQ multiplex PCR, and TCRdb's table has in-frame clones only and misses some. The V and J calls and the clone size are those of that table, but D and trimming were determined from the DNA. The sample lists some 89,000 clones, roughly nine tenths occurring once. This sequence joins TRBV7-3 and TRBJ2-5, with 14 bases matching TRBD2. This clonotype was sampled from a man aged 45 to 65 with acute or convalescent COVID-19. Material: peripheral blood. The CDR3 loop reads CASSLGTSGGQETQYF. In DNA form, the CDR3 reads TGTGCCAGCAGCCTCGGGACTAGCGGGGGCCAAGAGACCCAGTACTTC.